These 31 T cell receptor beta chains originate from one sample sequenced in a study of CD8 T cells in ankylosing spondylitis (dated by TCRdb to about 2017). Receptor libraries were prepared by 5' RACE. Reads for this sample came from an Illumina HiSeq 2500. TCRdb trimmed the raw reads at Q25, called clones with MiXCR and kept productive beta chains. Under each unique CDR3 protein, matching rows form one entry showing the most common genes and DNA. Across this sample there are fewer than 250,000 distinct CDR3 sequences, with more than 25% seen only once. The ten largest make up 6.6% of the sample. The sample was blood, either unsorted or a sorted T cell fraction (not recorded which). These receptors were collected from a male donor with ankylosing spondylitis or in good health (not recorded which).

In this sample, this clonotype turned up many times. The CDR3 protein is CASSQDTGAHYEQYF. The CDR3 nucleotides are TGTGCCAGCAGCCAAGATACAGGGGCTCACTACGAGCAGTACTTC. The J gene is TRBJ2-7, the V gene TRBV4-2; 7 bases align to TRBD1. The CDR3 has 15 residues. Germline CDR1 reads LGHNA; CDR2 reads YNFKEQ. V shed 0 bases, J shed 3 bases, and the junction held 5 bases outside the gene matches.

There are a few counts of this clonotype. The V call is TRBV20-1, the J call TRBJ1-1, with a possible D match to TRBD1 (5 bases). Germline assignment: CDR1 DFQATT and CDR2 SNEGSKA (reference sequence). Trimming removed 3 bases at V and 4 bases at J, with 12 bases between. The CDR3 sequence is 13 residues long. CDR3 sequence reads: CSARVRVTTEAFF. The DNA of the CDR3 is TGCAGTGCTAGGGTCAGGGTGACCACTGAAGCTTTCTTT.

This clonotype was detected a few times. The chain combines TRBV6-5 with TRBJ1-6; maybe TRBD1 (6 bases). Per germline, CDR1 MNHEY and CDR2 SVGAGI. CDR3 length: 13 residues. The V end was cut by 2 bases, the J end by 7 bases, with 6 bases between. CDR3: CASSYGQNSPLHF. DNA for the CDR3: TGTGCCAGCAGTTACGGACAGAATTCACCCCTCCACTTT.

This clonotype has ten or more counts. In nucleotides, the CDR3 is TGTGCCAGCAGCTCCGGCGGCTATGGCTACACCTTC. It encodes CASSSGGYGYTF. The rearrangement links TRBV7-9 to TRBJ1-2; D is uncertain. The CDR3 contains 12 residues. Looked up from germline, CDR1 is SEHNR and CDR2 is FQNEAQ (reference sequence). Trimming removed 4 bases from V and 4 bases from J, with 7 bases in between. The full variable domain, completed using reference TRBV7-9 and TRBJ1-2, is DTGVSQNPRHKITKRGQNVTFRCDPISEHNRLYWYRQTLGQGPEFLTYFQNEAQLEKSRLLSDRFSAERPKGSFSTLEIQRTEQGDSAMYLCASSSGGYGYTFGSGTRLTVV.

In this sample, this clonotype turned up a few times. The chain recombines TRBV10-3 with TRBJ2-5; D call uncertain. The CDR3 is 13 amino acids. With 4 bases removed from V and 4 bases from J, the gap between germline ends came to 10 bases. Germline assignment: CDR1 ENHRY and CDR2 SYGVKD. CDR3 loop: CAISGSESETQYF. CDR3 coding DNA: TGTGCCATCAGTGGATCGGAATCAGAGACCCAGTACTTC.

This clonotype has just a few counts. The chain joins TRBV7-6 to TRBJ2-1, with a tentative D call TRBD2 (7 bases). Germline lookup yields CDR1 SGHVS and CDR2 FNYEAQ. The CDR3 runs to 13 residues. The V end lost 5 bases, the J end lost 15 bases, and 20 bases lay between the germline ends. CDR3 in DNA: TGTGCCAGCAGCCACGGGGGCCAGGGAGGGTGGTTCTTC. Protein product: CASSHGGQGGWFF. The full variable domain, completed using reference TRBV7-6 and TRBJ2-1, is GAGVSQSPRYKVTKRGQDVALRCDPISGHVSLYWYRQALGQGPEFLTYFNYEAQQDKSGLPNDRFSAERPEGSISTLTIQRTEQRDSAMYRCASSHGGQGGWFFGPGTRLTVL.

The V gene is TRBV24-1, the J gene TRBJ2-7, with D maybe TRBD1 (6 bases). Germline V lookup: CDR1 KGHDR, CDR2 SFDVKD. V dropped 3 bases and J dropped 2 bases, with 13 bases sitting between them. This CDR3 has 15 residues. This chain's CDR3 is CATSDPQGGTYEQYF. As DNA, the CDR3 is TGTGCCACCAGTGATCCACAGGGTGGGACCTACGAGCAGTACTTC.

The chain couples TRBV5-6 to TRBJ2-1, with TRBD2 matching 7 bases. CDR1 and CDR2 (germline): SGHDT, YYEEEE. CDR3 length: 15 amino acids. Trimming removed 5 bases from V and 5 bases from J; junction bases left unmatched: 10. Here the CDR3 DNA reads TGTGCCAGCAGTCTGGGGCCAGCGGGGAACAATGAGCAGTTCTTC. Its translation is CASSLGPAGNNEQFF.

This clonotype showed up just a few times. V gene TRBV18 combines with J gene TRBJ2-1, with 7 bases identical to TRBD2. The CDR3 totals 17 residues. V lost 5 bases to trimming and J lost 4 bases; unmatched junction nucleotides: 14. Per the germline V gene, CDR1 is KGHSH and CDR2 is LQKENI. Here the CDR3 reads CASSSIIRDYAYNEQFF. CDR3 in DNA: TGTGCCAGCTCAAGCATCATAAGGGACTACGCATACAATGAGCAGTTCTTC.

This clonotype was seen ten or more times. V is TRBV20-1 and J is TRBJ1-2; no clear D. The CDR3 spans 14 residues. The germline gives CDR1 DFQATT, CDR2 SNEGSKA (reference sequence). The germline V and J ends were trimmed by 0 bases and 10 bases, with 18 bases remaining between them. The CDR3 DNA is TGCAGTGCTAGAGATTTCGGCGGTGCTAGCTCCTACACCTTC. It translates to CSARDFGGASSYTF.

The chain joins TRBV20-1 to TRBJ1-5; D not certain. The CDR3 spans 15 residues. The V gene lost 2 bases and the J gene lost 1 base, with 12 bases spanning the gap. The germline CDR1 and CDR2 sequences are DFQATT and SNEGSKA (reference sequence). For the CDR3, the DNA is TGCAGTGCTAGATCCGGGAGCCAGAGCAATCAGCCCCAGCATTTT. Protein product: CSARSGSQSNQPQHF.

This clonotype was counted ten times or more. This chain links TRBV20-1 with TRBJ2-5, with D perhaps being TRBD1 or TRBD2 (5 bases each). CDR3 length: 15 residues. Trimming cost V 0 bases and J 3 bases, with 14 bases left between them. The germline gives CDR1 DFQATT, CDR2 SNEGSKA (reference sequence). CDR3 protein: CSARDTGPWEETQYF. CDR3 nucleotide sequence: TGCAGTGCTAGAGATACGGGGCCCTGGGAAGAGACCCAGTACTTC.

J is TRBJ2-1 and V is TRBV28, with D unresolved. The CDR3 sequence is 15 residues long. Per germline, CDR1 MDHEN and CDR2 SYDVKM. The V gene lost 6 bases and the J gene lost 7 bases, with 19 bases spanning the gap. The CDR3 loop is CASSRNPPELNEQFF. CDR3 DNA sequence: TGTGCCAGCAGCCGTAACCCGCCCGAATTGAATGAGCAGTTCTTC. The full variable domain, its missing parts supplied by reference TRBV28 and TRBJ2-1, is DVKVTQSSRYLVKRTGEKVFLECVQDMDHENMFWYRQDPGLGLRLIYFSYDVKMKEKGDIPEGYSVSREKKERFSLILESASTNQTSMYLCASSRNPPELNEQFFGPGTRLTVL.

This clonotype showed up many times. This rearrangement joins TRBV29-1 to TRBJ2-1, with 9 bases aligning to TRBD2. CDR3 length: 14 amino acids. Trimming took 3 bases from V and 5 from J; bases not matched to a gene: 5. Germline CDR1 reads SQVTM; CDR2 reads ANQGSEA. The CDR3 sequence: CSVDRGRAHNEQFF. For the CDR3, the DNA is TGCAGCGTTGATCGCGGGAGGGCCCACAATGAGCAGTTCTTC.

The V and J genes are TRBV29-1 and TRBJ2-1, with D possibly matching TRBD1 (7 bases). The CDR3 totals 13 residues. Germline-derived CDR1 and CDR2 are SQVTM and ANQGSEA. V was shortened by 5 bases and J by 4 bases, with 12 bases between the two germline ends. The DNA for the CDR3 is TGCAGCGTTTTGCGGGACAGATACAATGAGCAGTTCTTC. Residues: CSVLRDRYNEQFF.

This clonotype was counted between two and nine times. J is TRBJ2-2 and V is TRBV20-1; D is uncertain. The CDR3 is made up of 13 amino acids. The ends were cut back, 0 bases at V and 6 bases at J, with 8 bases in the middle. The germline V gene encodes CDR1 DFQATT and CDR2 SNEGSKA (reference sequence). The CDR3 loop reads CSARDLGPGELFF. The CDR3 DNA follows: TGCAGTGCTAGAGATCTGGGTCCCGGGGAGCTGTTTTTT.

This clonotype came up many times. V is TRBV9 and J is TRBJ2-1; 7 positions agree with TRBD1. CDR3 length equals 16 residues. J was trimmed by 6 bases and V by 3 bases; bases with no gene match: 12. CDR1 and CDR2 from the germline V gene are SGDLS and YYNGEE. The CDR3 is CASSATWRTGANEQFF. CDR3 sequence (DNA): TGTGCCAGCAGCGCAACCTGGCGGACAGGTGCCAATGAGCAGTTCTTC. Based on the CDR3 plus reference TRBV9 and TRBJ2-1, the full variable domain is DSGVTQTPKHLITATGQRVTLRCSPRSGDLSVYWYQQSLDQGLQFLIQYYNGEERAKGNILERFSAQQFPDLHSELNLSSLELGDSALYFCASSATWRTGANEQFFGPGTRLTVL.

This clonotype was observed at least ten times. V usage is TRBV10-3 and J usage is TRBJ2-5; no clear D. The CDR3 runs 13 residues. Trimming took off 2 bases at V and 5 bases at J, with 9 bases between the two ends. CDR1 is ENHRY, CDR2 SYGVKD, per germline. The CDR3 reads CAISEAVVETQYF. The CDR3 DNA reads TGTGCCATCAGTGAGGCGGTTGTGGAGACCCAGTACTTC.

This clonotype has ten or more counts. The chain links TRBV20-1 to TRBJ1-1; 9 nucleotides agree with TRBD1. The length of the CDR3 is 11 residues. Germline CDR1 is DFQATT and CDR2 is SNEGSKA (reference sequence). The CDR3 loop reads CTRTGVTEAFF. DNA of the CDR3: TGCACCCGGACAGGGGTCACTGAAGCTTTCTTT.

This clonotype was picked up many times. Mismatch with germline at one junction end may stem from a read error. The CDR3 DNA is TGTGCCAGCAGCTTAGAGCTAGGGGTGAATACTGAAGCTTTCTTT. Translating gives CASSLELGVNTEAFF. The chain links TRBV11-2 to TRBJ1-1, with a possible D match to TRBD1 (5 bases). Per the germline V gene, CDR1 is SGHAT and CDR2 is FQNNGV. This CDR3 is built from 15 residues. Drawing the rest from reference TRBV11-2 and TRBJ1-1, the complete variable domain is EAGVAQSPRYKIIEKRQSVAFWCNPISGHATLYWYQQILGQGPKLLIQFQNNGVVDDSQLPKDRFSAERLKGVDSTLKIQPAKLEDSAVYLCASSLELGVNTEAFFGQGTRLTVV.

V usage is TRBV6-1 and J usage is TRBJ2-4; D not resolved. V shed 6 bases and J shed 2 bases, with 11 bases lying between them. This CDR3 is built from 14 residues. CDR1 is MNHNS and CDR2 is SASEGT in the germline V gene. The CDR3 loop is CASRMDATKNIQYF. As DNA, the CDR3 is TGTGCCAGCAGGATGGACGCGACCAAAAACATTCAGTACTTC.

There are many counts of this clonotype. The J gene is TRBJ2-7, the V gene TRBV29-1; 14 bases map to TRBD2. This CDR3 is 14 amino acids long. With V trimmed by 4 bases and J by 2 bases, 1 base remained unmatched. In germline, CDR1 is SQVTM, CDR2 ANQGSEA. CDR3 loop: CSVGGLAGAYEQYF. CDR3 DNA: TGCAGCGTTGGGGGACTAGCGGGAGCCTACGAGCAGTACTTC.

In its sample, this clonotype was seen many times. V usage is TRBV5-1 and J usage is TRBJ2-3, with D possibly being TRBD1 (6 bases). This CDR3 has 14 residues. V shed 2 bases and J shed 9 bases, with 16 bases lying between them. Germline V gene lookup returns CDR1 SGHRS and CDR2 YFSETQ. This CDR3 is CASSFEQGSRTQYF. The CDR3 bases are TGCGCCAGCAGCTTCGAACAGGGTTCGAGGACGCAGTATTTT.

The rearrangement joins TRBV29-1 to TRBJ1-4; D gene unclear. This CDR3 is built from 11 residues. V lost 6 bases and J lost 5, with 7 bases in between. Germline assignment: CDR1 SQVTM and CDR2 ANQGSEA. CDR3 protein: CSVESNEKLFF. DNA of the CDR3: TGCAGCGTCGAAAGCAATGAAAAACTGTTTTTT.

The gene calls are TRBV5-4 and TRBJ2-7; 7 bases line up with TRBD1. This CDR3 is built from 14 residues. The J segment lost 0 bases and the V segment lost 4 bases, leaving 4 bases of the junction unmatched. Germline assignment: CDR1 SGHNT and CDR2 YYREEE (reference sequence). In nucleotides, the CDR3 is TGTGCCAGCAGCAGGGACAGCAGCTCCTACGAGCAGTACTTC. This gives the protein CASSRDSSSYEQYF.

With respect to this clonotype: This may be a read error, as it is one base from a much larger clone. The J gene is TRBJ2-1, the V gene TRBV10-3; D not resolved. This CDR3 comprises 13 residues. Germline V gene sequence: CDR1 ENHRY, CDR2 SYGVKD. CDR3 sequence (DNA): TGTGCCATCAGTGACTCTTCCTACAATAAGCAGTTCTTC. It yields the protein CAISDSSYNKQFF.

V and J are TRBV7-3 and TRBJ1-2; TRBD1 agrees at 8 bases. CDR1 and CDR2 (germline): SGHTA, FQGTGA. J lost 2 bases, V lost 5 bases, and 13 bases had no gene match. The CDR3 runs to 17 residues. The DNA of the CDR3 is TGTGCCAGCAGCCAAATTGGGGACAGGACGGGAAACTATGGCTACACCTTC. It codes for CASSQIGDRTGNYGYTF.

Notes on this clonotype: Compared with germline, one end of the junction differs, possibly owing to a read error. The chain is built from TRBV7-7 and TRBJ2-3; 9 bases fit TRBD2. The CDR3 is 14 residues long. Germline V CDR1 and CDR2: SSHAT, FNYEAQ (reference sequence). The CDR3 region has the DNA TGTGCTAGCAGCTTAGCGGGAGTCGTAGATACGCAGTATTTT. Its translation is CASSLAGVVDTQYF.

There are many counts of this clonotype. This chain connects TRBV20-1 to TRBJ1-1; 8 bases map to TRBD1. Germline CDR1 is DFQATT and CDR2 is SNEGSKA (reference sequence). V was pared by 3 bases and J by 5 bases, with 11 bases of the junction left unmatched. This CDR3 has 15 amino acids. The CDR3 DNA sequence: TGCAGTGCTAGTCCCGCTCCCAGGGGGCTGACTGAAGCTTTCTTT. Its translation: CSASPAPRGLTEAFF.

The chain employs TRBV20-1 and TRBJ1-1; 7 nucleotides align to TRBD1. CDR3 size: 11 residues. Trimming removed 8 bases from V and 3 bases from J; junction bases left unmatched: 3. Germline V gene sequence: CDR1 DFQATT, CDR2 SNEGSKA (reference sequence). The CDR3 bases are TGCAGTTCCCAGGGGGACACTGAAGCTTTCTTT. Amino acids: CSSQGDTEAFF.

Ten or more counts support this clonotype. The gene calls are TRBV7-8 and TRBJ1-4, with D tentatively TRBD1 (6 bases). CDR1 SGHVS and CDR2 FQNEAQ come from the germline V gene. The CDR3 runs to 16 residues. The V gene lost 1 base and the J gene lost 8 bases, with 17 bases spanning the gap. CDR3 amino acids: CASSLVVGGGEEKLFF. The CDR3 DNA reads as TGTGCCAGCAGCTTAGTGGTCGGGGGGGGCGAGGAAAAACTGTTTTTT.